The rows below give T cell receptor beta chains drawn from one sample of a study of blood T cell repertoires in COVID-19. Generated by immunoSEQ multiplex PCR, the TCRdb table keeps only in-frame clones and is missing some. The data hold around 250,000 clones, with roughly 90% observed a single time. The sample was peripheral blood. The receptor source for this set is a woman aged 25-40 years with active or convalescent COVID-19. Both conserved end residues are part of each CDR3. Fields, in order: V gene, D gene, CDR3 length, clone size, J gene, CDR3 protein, CDR3 DNA. D genes are given only for firm matches. Expanded clones get a size class; other rows say once, few or many, or leave the size out.

>TRBV5-1|TRBD2|13|NA|TRBJ2-7
CASRVAGGYEQYF
TGCGCCAGCAGAGTAGCGGGGGGCTACGAGCAGTACTTC
>TRBV6-5|NA|15|NA|TRBJ1-4
CASSYSRGAPEKLFF
TGTGCCAGCAGTTACTCTCGGGGGGCGCCTGAAAAACTGTTTTTT
>TRBV5-1|NA|15|NA|TRBJ1-5
CASSFRTDYNQPQHF
TGCGCCAGCAGCTTCCGGACAGACTACAATCAGCCCCAGCATTTT
>TRBV7-3|NA|13|NA|TRBJ1-2
CASSLRAGVGYTF
TGTGCCAGCAGCTTAAGAGCAGGGGTGGGCTACACCTTC
>TRBV5-4|TRBD1|14|NA|TRBJ2-2
CASSWTGNTGELFF
TGTGCCAGCAGTTGGACAGGGAACACCGGGGAGCTGTTTTTT
>TRBV19|NA|19|NA|TRBJ1-5
CASSIGGRLPPYSNQPQHF
TGTGCCAGTAGTATTGGGGGCCGCCTCCCTCCTTATAGCAATCAGCCCCAGCATTTT
>TRBV9|NA|13|NA|TRBJ2-1
CASSLTGSNEQFF
TGTGCCAGCAGCTTAACAGGTTCCAATGAGCAGTTCTTC
>TRBV7-9|TRBD1|17|NA|TRBJ2-7
CASSPARLDRATYEQYF
TGTGCCAGCAGCCCCGCGAGGCTGGACAGGGCAACCTACGAGCAGTACTTC
>TRBV27|TRBD2|14|NA|TRBJ2-1
CASSWTSGHNEQFF
TGTGCCAGCAGCTGGACTAGCGGCCACAATGAGCAGTTCTTC
>TRBV3-1/TRBV3-2|TRBD2|16|NA|TRBJ2-7
CASTQGSRLAGDEQYF
TGTGCCAGCACCCAAGGTAGCAGGCTAGCGGGGGACGAGCAGTACTTC
>TRBV2|NA|12|NA|TRBJ2-5
CATQGSGETQYF
TGTGCCACACAGGGGAGCGGGGAGACCCAGTACTTC
>TRBV7-7|TRBD2|16|once|TRBJ2-1
CASSLELAGGQGEQFF
TGTGCTAGCAGCTTAGAACTAGCGGGGGGGCAAGGTGAGCAGTTCTTC
>TRBV7-2|TRBD2|16|NA|TRBJ2-7
CASSTSSGGFSYEQYF
TGTGCCAGCAGCACATCTAGCGGGGGCTTTTCCTACGAGCAGTACTTC
>TRBV27|NA|15|NA|TRBJ2-6
CASSPVRFGANVLTF
TGTGCCAGCAGTCCTGTCAGATTTGGGGCCAACGTCCTGACTTTC
>TRBV4-1|TRBD1|16|NA|TRBJ1-5
CASSQDWTGLNQPQHF
TGCGCCAGCAGCCAAGACTGGACAGGTCTCAATCAGCCCCAGCATTTT
>TRBV9|TRBD2|14|NA|TRBJ2-7
CASSVGTSGVEQYF
TGTGCCAGCAGCGTAGGGACTAGCGGGGTCGAGCAGTACTTC
>TRBV5-1|NA|16|NA|TRBJ1-1
CASSLGEQGGYAEAFF
TGCGCCAGCAGCTTGGGGGAACAGGGTGGGTATGCTGAAGCTTTCTTT
>TRBV6-1|TRBD1|14|few|TRBJ1-6
CASSESSGGGALHF
TGTGCCAGCAGTGAATCGTCAGGGGGTGGGGCCCTCCACTTT
>TRBV9|NA|13|NA|TRBJ2-5
CASSVSSQETQYF
TGTGCCAGCAGCGTATCCTCGCAAGAGACCCAGTACTTC
>TRBV19|TRBD1|14|NA|TRBJ2-7
CASSQGQGVGEQYF
TGTGCCAGTAGTCAAGGGCAGGGGGTGGGCGAGCAGTACTTC
>TRBV7-8|TRBD1|15|NA|TRBJ1-1
CASSSYRGPNTEAFF
TGTGCCAGCAGCTCCTACAGGGGCCCAAACACTGAAGCTTTCTTT
>TRBV27|NA|14|NA|TRBJ2-3
CASAPLSLVDTQYF
TGTGCCAGCGCCCCGCTCTCCTTAGTAGATACGCAGTATTTT
>TRBV5-1|TRBD1|17|NA|TRBJ2-3
CASSNGQGMTSTDTQYF
TGCGCCAGCAGCAACGGACAGGGCATGACGAGCACAGATACGCAGTATTTT
>TRBV30|TRBD2|16|NA|TRBJ2-3
CAWGPGLAGHTDTQYF
TGTGCCTGGGGACCGGGACTAGCGGGCCACACAGATACGCAGTATTTT
>TRBV5-1|NA|14|NA|TRBJ1-1
CASSFGDMNTEAFF
TGCGCCAGCAGCTTCGGGGACATGAACACTGAAGCTTTCTTT
>TRBV7-3|NA|13|NA|TRBJ1-1
CASSSGVGTEAFF
TGTGCCAGCAGCTCCGGGGTCGGCACTGAAGCTTTCTTT
>TRBV4-1|TRBD1|15|NA|TRBJ1-1
CASSQPGTANTEAFF
TGCGCCAGCAGCCAACCCGGGACAGCGAACACTGAAGCTTTCTTT
>TRBV30|TRBD1|13|NA|TRBJ2-1
CAWRGTDFNEQFF
TGTGCCTGGAGAGGGACAGACTTCAATGAGCAGTTCTTC
>TRBV28|TRBD2|16|NA|TRBJ2-5
CASSLGVAGGPETQYF
TGTGCCAGCAGTTTAGGAGTAGCGGGGGGTCCAGAGACCCAGTACTTC
>TRBV2|NA|12|once|TRBJ1-3
CASGGAGNTIYF
TGTGCCAGCGGGGGCGCTGGAAACACCATATATTTT
>TRBV7-9|NA|16|NA|TRBJ1-3
CASSLAGGGSGNTIYF
TGTGCCAGCAGCTTAGCAGGAGGCGGCTCTGGAAACACCATATATTTT
>TRBV9|NA|15|NA|TRBJ1-4
CASSPSGFGREKLFF
TGTGCCAGCAGCCCCTCGGGATTTGGTCGTGAAAAACTGTTTTTT
>TRBV4-2|TRBD2|18|NA|TRBJ2-7
CASSQDSGGLAGGYEQYF
TGTGCCAGCAGCCAAGACTCGGGCGGACTAGCGGGGGGCTACGAGCAGTACTTC
>TRBV2|NA|15|NA|TRBJ2-7
CASSVGPPSSYEQYF
TGTGCCAGCAGTGTTGGGCCCCCGAGCTCCTACGAGCAGTACTTC
>TRBV6-5|NA|15|NA|TRBJ1-5
CASRADGGLNQPQHF
TGTGCCAGCAGAGCGGACGGGGGGCTAAATCAGCCCCAGCATTTT
>TRBV24-1|TRBD1|14|NA|TRBJ1-5
CATSDQGAYQPQHF
TGTGCCACCAGTGACCAGGGGGCCTATCAGCCCCAGCATTTT
>TRBV2|TRBD1|15|NA|TRBJ2-5
CASRLDTGGGKTQYF
TGTGCCAGCAGATTAGACACAGGGGGCGGGAAGACCCAGTACTTC
>TRBV10-2|TRBD1|14|NA|TRBJ1-6
CASSLLQGNSPLHF
TGCGCCAGCAGCCTCCTACAGGGGAATTCACCCCTCCACTTT
>TRBV3-1/TRBV3-2|NA|14|NA|TRBJ1-2
CASTNRVDNYGYTF
TGTGCCAGCACCAACAGGGTCGATAACTATGGCTACACCTTC
>TRBV7-3|TRBD1|19|NA|TRBJ2-1
CASSLRSGVGQGAMNEQFF
TGTGCCAGCAGCTTAAGGTCTGGGGTCGGGCAGGGGGCGATGAATGAGCAGTTCTTC
>TRBV7-9|TRBD1|14|NA|TRBJ2-7
CASTLGGSRYEQYF
TGTGCCAGCACCCTAGGGGGCAGTCGGTACGAGCAGTACTTC
>TRBV6-2/TRBV6-3|NA|15|NA|TRBJ2-5
CASSYGGTPKETQYF
TGTGCCAGCAGTTACGGGGGGACTCCTAAAGAGACCCAGTACTTC
>TRBV19|NA|11|NA|TRBJ1-1
CASDQYGEAFF
TGTGCCAGTGATCAGTATGGTGAAGCTTTCTTT
>TRBV27|NA|17|NA|TRBJ1-6
CASSSYRASGYNSPLHF
TGTGCCAGCAGTTCGTACCGGGCCAGCGGGTATAATTCACCCCTCCACTTT
>TRBV3-1/TRBV3-2|TRBD2|14|once|TRBJ2-7
CASSPSGGTYEQYF
TGTGCCAGCAGCCCTAGCGGGGGGACCTACGAGCAGTACTTC
>TRBV6-5|NA|14|NA|TRBJ2-3
CASKRGLLTDTQYF
TGTGCCAGCAAAAGGGGACTTCTCACAGATACGCAGTATTTT
>TRBV7-3|NA|13|NA|TRBJ2-3
CASSFLSTDTQYF
TGTGCCAGCAGCTTCTTGAGCACAGATACGCAGTATTTT